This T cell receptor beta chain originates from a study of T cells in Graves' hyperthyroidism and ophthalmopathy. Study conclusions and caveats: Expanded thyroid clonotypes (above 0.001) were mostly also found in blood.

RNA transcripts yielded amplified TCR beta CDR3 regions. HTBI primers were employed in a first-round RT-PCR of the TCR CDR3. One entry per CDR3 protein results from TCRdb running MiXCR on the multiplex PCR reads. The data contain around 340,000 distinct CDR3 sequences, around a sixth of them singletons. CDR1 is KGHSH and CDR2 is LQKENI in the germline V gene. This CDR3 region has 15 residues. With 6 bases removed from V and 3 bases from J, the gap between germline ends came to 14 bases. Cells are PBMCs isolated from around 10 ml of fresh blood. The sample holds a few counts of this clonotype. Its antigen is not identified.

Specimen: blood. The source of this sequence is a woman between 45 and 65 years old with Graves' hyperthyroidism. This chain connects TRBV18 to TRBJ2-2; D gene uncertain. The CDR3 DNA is TGTGCCAGCTCTGCGGCGGCACAGTACACCGGGGAGCTGTTTTTT. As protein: CASSAAAQYTGELFF.